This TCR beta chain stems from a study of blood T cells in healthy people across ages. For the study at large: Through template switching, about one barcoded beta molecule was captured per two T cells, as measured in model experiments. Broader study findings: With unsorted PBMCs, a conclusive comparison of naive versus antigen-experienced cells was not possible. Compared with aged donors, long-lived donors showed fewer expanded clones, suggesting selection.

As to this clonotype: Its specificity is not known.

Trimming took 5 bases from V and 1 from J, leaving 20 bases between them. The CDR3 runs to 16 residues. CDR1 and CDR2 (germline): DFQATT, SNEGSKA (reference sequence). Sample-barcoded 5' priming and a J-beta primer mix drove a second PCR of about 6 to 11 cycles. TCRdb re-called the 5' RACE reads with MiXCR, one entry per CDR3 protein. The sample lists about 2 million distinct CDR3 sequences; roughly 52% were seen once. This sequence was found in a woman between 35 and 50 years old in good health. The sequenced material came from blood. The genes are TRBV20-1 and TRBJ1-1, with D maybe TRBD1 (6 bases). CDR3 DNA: TGCAGTGCTTATGGACAGTACTTGCTACGGAACACTGAAGCTTTCTTT. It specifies CSAYGQYLLRNTEAFF.